This is a list of T cell receptor beta chains from one sample in a study of T cells in Graves' hyperthyroidism and ophthalmopathy. TCRdb independently ran MiXCR on the multiplex PCR reads; one entry per CDR3 protein. The sample yields approximately 710,000 distinct CDR3 sequences, roughly 17% seen once. The source material was blood. Receptors were obtained from a man aged 50 to 60 with Graves' hyperthyroidism. Both conserved end residues are part of each CDR3. D genes are given only for firm matches. Size values are once, few and many counts, or a class for expanded clones, and some rows have none.

size,D,J,V,CDR3,DNA
many,.,TRBJ2-4,TRBV7-9,CASSLGDTEWLNIQYF,TGTGCCAGCAGCTTAGGGGACACGGAATGGTTAAACATTCAGTACTTC
few,TRBD2,TRBJ2-7,TRBV7-8,CASSPREEQYF,TGTGCCAGCAGCCCGCGGGAGGAGCAGTACTTC
.,.,TRBJ1-1,TRBV14,CASSQGGSPTEAFF,TGTGCCAGCAGCCAAGGGGGCTCGCCCACTGAAGCTTTCTTT
many,TRBD2,TRBJ2-3,TRBV11-3,CASSTGGSDTQYF,TGTGCCAGCAGTACCGGGGGGTCAGATACGCAGTATTTT
many,.,TRBJ2-1,TRBV19,CASSARVNEQFF,TGTGCCAGTAGTGCCAGGGTTAATGAGCAGTTCTTC
.,.,TRBJ1-5,TRBV30,CAWVLSRGQPQHF,TGTGCCTGGGTCCTCAGCAGGGGTCAGCCCCAGCATTTT
many,.,TRBJ2-1,TRBV28,CASSTPESSYNEQFF,TGTGCCAGCAGCACGCCAGAAAGCTCCTACAATGAGCAGTTCTTC
many,.,TRBJ2-1,TRBV14,CASSHLLKYNEQFF,TGTGCCAGCAGCCACCTCCTTAAATACAATGAGCAGTTCTTC
many,TRBD1,TRBJ1-1,TRBV18,CASSPQTGHNTEAFF,TGTGCCAGCTCACCCCAGACAGGGCACAACACTGAAGCTTTCTTT
.,.,TRBJ2-3,TRBV24-1,CATSAEGRTDTQYF,TGTGCCACCAGTGCAGAGGGGAGGACAGATACGCAGTATTTT
.,.,TRBJ2-7,TRBV29-1,CSVEEMVSYEQYF,TGCAGCGTTGAGGAGATGGTCTCCTACGAGCAGTACTTC
many,TRBD1,TRBJ1-5,TRBV28,CASSRDRNQPQHF,TGTGCCAGCAGCCGGGACAGAAATCAGCCCCAGCATTTT
.,TRBD2,TRBJ2-1,TRBV20-1,CSARAGLAGLSSYNEQFF,TGCAGTGCTAGAGCCGGACTAGCGGGATTGAGCTCCTACAATGAGCAGTTCTTC
few,TRBD2,TRBJ2-5,TRBV20-1,CSARGLAGRTQYF,TGCAGTGCTAGAGGACTAGCGGGCAGGACCCAGTACTTC
many,TRBD2,TRBJ2-5,TRBV10-3,CAIASGSGQETQYF,TGTGCCATCGCCAGCGGGAGTGGACAAGAGACCCAGTACTTC
many,TRBD1,TRBJ2-5,TRBV11-1,CASSLAQGRRGTGDQETQYF,TGTGCCAGCAGCTTAGCGCAAGGTCGTAGGGGGACAGGCGATCAAGAGACCCAGTACTTC
.,.,TRBJ1-1,TRBV7-2,CASPRGAQNTEAFF,TGTGCCAGCCCTCGGGGGGCCCAGAACACTGAAGCTTTCTTT
few,.,TRBJ2-3,TRBV6-1,CASMSISSTDTQYF,TGTGCCAGCATGTCAATCTCTAGCACAGATACGCAGTATTTT
.,.,TRBJ1-1,TRBV6-5,CASSYSRPYTEAFF,TGTGCCAGCAGTTACTCGAGGCCGTACACTGAAGCTTTCTTT
.,TRBD2,TRBJ2-5,TRBV20-1,CSATVAGMGQETEYF,TGCAGTGCTACAGTAGCGGGGATGGGCCAAGAGACCGAGTACTTC
.,TRBD1,TRBJ1-5,TRBV4-1,CASSHPPRGTRNNQPQHF,TGCGCCAGCAGCCATCCCCCCAGGGGGACACGAAACAATCAGCCCCAGCATTTT
.,.,TRBJ2-5,TRBV6-1,CASSEAWREQTQYF,TGTGCCAGCAGTGAAGCGTGGAGGGAGCAGACCCAGTACTTC
many,.,TRBJ1-5,TRBV2,CASRGDGEGQPQHF,TGTGCCAGCAGGGGGGACGGGGAGGGTCAGCCCCAGCATTTT
.,TRBD2,TRBJ2-1,TRBV7-9,CASSLDGGSNEQFF,TGTGCCAGCAGCCTGGATGGCGGGAGTAATGAGCAGTTCTTC
many,TRBD1,TRBJ1-5,TRBV30,CAWSAGQGNQPQHF,TGTGCCTGGAGTGCAGGACAGGGTAATCAGCCCCAGCATTTT
many,.,TRBJ1-1,TRBV12-3/TRBV12-4,CASSLDRAAPTEAFF,TGTGCCAGCAGTTTAGACAGGGCGGCCCCTACTGAAGCTTTCTTT
many,.,TRBJ1-1,TRBV11-2,CASSLGGGSTFSNTEAFF,TGTGCCAGCAGCTTGGGTGGGGGGTCGACTTTCTCTAACACTGAAGCTTTCTTT
few,TRBD2,TRBJ2-1,TRBV9,CASSTGTSGRIRGYNEQFF,TGTGCCAGCAGCACCGGGACTAGCGGGAGAATCAGGGGTTACAATGAGCAGTTCTTC
many,.,TRBJ1-5,TRBV24-1,CATSPGTLSNQPQHF,TGTGCCACCAGTCCCGGGACACTTAGCAATCAGCCCCAGCATTTT
few,.,TRBJ1-1,TRBV3-1,CASSQVSGNTEAFF,TGTGCCAGCAGCCAAGTATCAGGGAACACTGAAGCTTTCTTT
few,TRBD2,TRBJ2-5,TRBV24-1,CATSEWTSGSETQYF,TGTGCCACCAGTGAATGGACTAGCGGGAGTGAGACCCAGTACTTC
.,.,TRBJ2-3,TRBV4-1,CASSLGQRSTDTQYF,TGCGCCAGCAGCCTCGGACAGAGGAGCACAGATACGCAGTATTTT
.,.,TRBJ2-1,TRBV19,CASSIQTNNEQFF,TGTGCCAGTAGTATACAGACCAACAATGAGCAGTTCTTC
many,TRBD1,TRBJ2-7,TRBV28,CASRSGTASYEQYF,TGTGCCAGCAGATCAGGGACAGCCTCCTACGAGCAGTACTTC
.,.,TRBJ2-3,TRBV4-3,CASSQERGSSTDTQYF,TGCGCCAGCAGCCAAGAAAGGGGCAGTAGCACAGATACGCAGTATTTT
.,TRBD1,TRBJ2-6,TRBV19,CASSSVGQGASGANVLTF,TGTGCCAGTAGCTCAGTGGGACAGGGGGCCTCTGGGGCCAACGTCCTGACTTTC
few,TRBD1,TRBJ1-4,TRBV7-9,CASSFQGGTNEKLFF,TGTGCCAGCAGCTTCCAGGGGGGGACTAATGAAAAACTGTTTTTT
.,.,TRBJ2-2,TRBV10-2,CASSLTSLNTGELFF,TGCGCCAGCAGCCTGACCAGTTTGAACACCGGGGAGCTGTTTTTT
.,TRBD2,TRBJ2-3,TRBV5-1,CASSPGLAGSPQNF,TGCGCCAGCAGCCCGGGACTAGCGGGAAGTCCGCAGAATTTT
.,.,TRBJ1-1,TRBV27,CASSISLLTNTEAFF,TGTGCCAGCAGTATCTCACTGCTGACGAACACTGAAGCTTTCTTT
many,.,TRBJ2-3,TRBV18,CASSPPKDRKDTQYF,TGTGCCAGCTCACCACCCAAGGACCGTAAAGATACGCAGTATTTT
.,.,TRBJ2-1,TRBV24-1,CATSDSQSNEQFF,TGTGCCACCAGTGACTCCCAATCTAATGAGCAGTTCTTC
.,.,TRBJ2-6,TRBV20-1,CSASAWGAGANVLTF,TGCAGTGCTAGCGCGTGGGGGGCTGGGGCCAACGTCCTGACTTTC